These 5 T cell receptor beta chains came from one sample sequenced in a study of T cell clonality in common variable immunodeficiency. Assay: immunoSEQ multiplex PCR; the TCRdb copy retains only in-frame clones and omits some. The sample has approximately 56,000 clones, none seen only once; the top ten hold approximately 1.9%. Sequenced material: peripheral blood mononuclear cells. These receptors all come from a person aged 18 to 75 in good health.

At least ten counts were recorded for this clone. The observed sequence ends 3 residues before the CDR3 terminus, with the missing tail filled in from the germline J gene. The rearrangement uses TRBV5-1 and TRBJ2-7; TRBD2 aligns across 8 bases. The CDR3 contains 14 residues. Per germline, CDR1 SGHRS and CDR2 YFSETQ. After removal of 3 bases from V and 4 bases from J, the junction contained 6 bases not matched to a gene. The DNA read from the CDR3 is TGCGCCAGCAGCTCCGGGACTAGGGTTTACGAG. Amino acids: CASSSGTRVYE. In full, the CDR3 is CASSSGTRVYEQYF.

This clone was counted ten times or more. The read finishes 3 residues shy of the CDR3 end, and the germline J gene is used to complete it. The rearrangement links TRBV5-4 to TRBJ2-7, with D maybe TRBD2 (7 bases). The CDR3 is 16 residues long. Per germline, CDR1 SGHNT and CDR2 YYREEE (reference sequence). The V and J ends lost 4 bases and 2 bases respectively, with 19 bases between them. The CDR3 is CASSRGGSGPTYEQYF. The covered CDR3 bases are TGTGCCAGCAGCAGGGGGGGAAGCGGGCCTACCTACGAG.

This clone came up many times. Coverage ceases 3 residues before the CDR3 finishes, and the germline J gene fills in the end. The V call is TRBV2, the J call TRBJ2-5; TRBD1 matches at 12 bases. Germline CDR1 reads SNHLY; CDR2 reads FYNNEI. The trim removed 11 bases at V and 2 bases at J, leaving 15 bases unmatched. There are 17 residues in the CDR3. CDR3 DNA, as far as it was read: TGTGCCTGCCGAGGTCTTCGGGACAGGGGGCATCAAGAGACC. As protein: CACRGLRDRGHQET. The whole CDR3 sequence is CACRGLRDRGHQETQYF.

This clone was counted between two and nine times. The CDR3 end lies 3 residues beyond the end of the read and is filled in from the germline J gene. The V and J genes are TRBV2 and TRBJ2-7; the match to TRBD1 covers 8 bases. J was trimmed by 3 bases and V by 3 bases; bases with no gene match: 7. The CDR3 spans 15 residues. CDR1 and CDR2 (germline): SNHLY, FYNNEI. The CDR3 reads CASSEGQAEIYEQYF. The part of the CDR3 DNA that was read is TGTGCCAGCAGTGAGGGACAGGCCGAGATCTACGAG.

About this clone: The observed sequence ends 3 residues before the CDR3 terminus, with the missing tail filled in from the germline J gene. The chain is built from TRBV2 and TRBJ2-1; 7 bases are shared with TRBD2. Trimming at V came to 7 bases and at J to 0 bases, leaving 15 bases not matched to a gene. CDR3 size: 18 residues. Germline lookup yields CDR1 SNHLY and CDR2 FYNNEI. The part of the CDR3 DNA that was read is TGTGCCAGCAAATCGGGGACTACCAATACTCGCTCCTACAATGAG. This translates into CASKSGTTNTRSYNE. The whole CDR3 is CASKSGTTNTRSYNEQFF.